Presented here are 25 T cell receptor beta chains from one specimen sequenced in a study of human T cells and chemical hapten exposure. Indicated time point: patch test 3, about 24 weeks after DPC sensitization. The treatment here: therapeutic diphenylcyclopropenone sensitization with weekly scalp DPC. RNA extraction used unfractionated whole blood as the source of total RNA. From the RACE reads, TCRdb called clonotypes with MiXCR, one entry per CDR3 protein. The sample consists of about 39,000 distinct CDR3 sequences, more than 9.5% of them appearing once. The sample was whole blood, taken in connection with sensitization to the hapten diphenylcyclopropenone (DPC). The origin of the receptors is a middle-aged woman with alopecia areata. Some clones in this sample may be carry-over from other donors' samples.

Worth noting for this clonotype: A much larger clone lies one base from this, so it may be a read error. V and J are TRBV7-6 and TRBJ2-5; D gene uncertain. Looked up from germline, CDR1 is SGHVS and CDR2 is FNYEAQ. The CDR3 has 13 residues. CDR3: CVSSVTRQETQYF. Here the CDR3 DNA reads TGTGTCAGCAGCGTCACCCGCCAAGAGACCCAGTACTTC. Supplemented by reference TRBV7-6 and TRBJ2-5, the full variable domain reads GAGVSQSPRYKVTKRGQDVALRCDPISGHVSLYWYRQALGQGPEFLTYFNYEAQQDKSGLPNDRFSAERPEGSISTLTIQRTEQRDSAMYRCVSSVTRQETQYFGPGTRLLVL.

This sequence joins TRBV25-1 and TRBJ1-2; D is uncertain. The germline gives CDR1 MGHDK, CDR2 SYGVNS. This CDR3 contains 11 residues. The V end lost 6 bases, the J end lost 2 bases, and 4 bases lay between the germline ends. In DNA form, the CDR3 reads TGTGCCAGCAGGGCGAACTATGGCTACACCTTC. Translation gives CASRANYGYTF.

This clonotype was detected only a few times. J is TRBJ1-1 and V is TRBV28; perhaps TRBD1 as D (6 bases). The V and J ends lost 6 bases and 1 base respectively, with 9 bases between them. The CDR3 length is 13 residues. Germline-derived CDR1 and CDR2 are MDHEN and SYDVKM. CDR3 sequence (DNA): TGTGCCAGCAGCACGACAGGGAACACTGAAGCTTTCTTT. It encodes CASSTTGNTEAFF. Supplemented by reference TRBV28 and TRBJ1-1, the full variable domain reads DVKVTQSSRYLVKRTGEKVFLECVQDMDHENMFWYRQDPGLGLRLIYFSYDVKMKEKGDIPEGYSVSREKKERFSLILESASTNQTSMYLCASSTTGNTEAFFGQGTRLTVV.

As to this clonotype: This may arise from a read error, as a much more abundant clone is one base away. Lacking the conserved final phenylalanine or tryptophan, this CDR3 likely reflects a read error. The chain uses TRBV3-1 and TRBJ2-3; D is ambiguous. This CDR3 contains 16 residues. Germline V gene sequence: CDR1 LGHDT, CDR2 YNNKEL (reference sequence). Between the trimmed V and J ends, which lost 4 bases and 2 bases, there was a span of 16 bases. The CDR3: CASSLRRDYYTDTQYS. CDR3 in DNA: TGTGCCAGCAGCCTCCGACGTGATTACTACACAGATACGCAGTATTCT.

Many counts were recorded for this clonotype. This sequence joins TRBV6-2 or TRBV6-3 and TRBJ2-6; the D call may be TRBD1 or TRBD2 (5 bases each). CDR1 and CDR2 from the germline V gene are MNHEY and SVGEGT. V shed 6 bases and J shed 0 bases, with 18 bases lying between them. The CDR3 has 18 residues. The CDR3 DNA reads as TGTGCCAGCAGGCCCCATGGGACGGACACCTCTGGGGCCAACGTCCTGACTTTC. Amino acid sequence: CASRPHGTDTSGANVLTF.

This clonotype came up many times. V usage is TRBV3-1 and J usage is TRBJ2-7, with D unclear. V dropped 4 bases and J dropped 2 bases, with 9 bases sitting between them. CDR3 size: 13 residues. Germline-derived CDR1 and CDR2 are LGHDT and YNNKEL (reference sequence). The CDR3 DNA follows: TGTGCCAGCAGCCCCGGGTCCACCTACGAGCAGTACTTC. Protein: CASSPGSTYEQYF.

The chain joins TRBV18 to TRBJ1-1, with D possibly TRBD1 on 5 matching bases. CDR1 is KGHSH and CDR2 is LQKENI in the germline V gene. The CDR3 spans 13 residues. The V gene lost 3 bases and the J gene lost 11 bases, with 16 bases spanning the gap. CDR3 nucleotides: TGTGCCAGCTCACCCTCGGACACTCGTGGGGCTTTCTTT. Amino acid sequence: CASSPSDTRGAFF.

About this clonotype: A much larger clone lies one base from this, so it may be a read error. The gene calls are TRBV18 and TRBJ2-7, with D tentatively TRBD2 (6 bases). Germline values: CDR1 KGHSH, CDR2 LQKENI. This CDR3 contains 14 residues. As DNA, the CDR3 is TGTGCCAGCTCACGCCTGGGGGACTCCCACGAGCAGTACTTC. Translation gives CASSRLGDSHEQYF.

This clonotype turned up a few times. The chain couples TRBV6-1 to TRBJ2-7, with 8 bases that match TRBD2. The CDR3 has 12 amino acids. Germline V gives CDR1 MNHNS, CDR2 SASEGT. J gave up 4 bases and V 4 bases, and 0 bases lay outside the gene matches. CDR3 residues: CASSASGYEQYF. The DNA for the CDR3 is TGTGCCAGCAGTGCTAGCGGGTACGAGCAGTACTTC.

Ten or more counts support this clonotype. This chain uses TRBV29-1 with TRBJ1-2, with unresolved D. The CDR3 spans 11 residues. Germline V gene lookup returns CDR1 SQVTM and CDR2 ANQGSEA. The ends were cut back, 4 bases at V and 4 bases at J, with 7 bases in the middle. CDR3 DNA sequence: TGCAGCGTTGTACAGTCCTATGGCTACACCTTC. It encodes CSVVQSYGYTF.

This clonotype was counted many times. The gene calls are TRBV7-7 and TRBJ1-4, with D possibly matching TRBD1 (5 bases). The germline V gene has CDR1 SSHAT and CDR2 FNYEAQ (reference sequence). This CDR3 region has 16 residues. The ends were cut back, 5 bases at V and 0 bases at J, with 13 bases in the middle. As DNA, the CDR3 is TGTGCCAGCAGCCCCGGGGCATCTCCAACTAATGAAAAACTGTTTTTT. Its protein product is CASSPGASPTNEKLFF.

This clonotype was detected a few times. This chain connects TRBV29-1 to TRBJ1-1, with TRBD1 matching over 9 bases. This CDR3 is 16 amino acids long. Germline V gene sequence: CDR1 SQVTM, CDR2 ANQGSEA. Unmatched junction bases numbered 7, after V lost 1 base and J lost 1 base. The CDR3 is CSVEGLTGGPNTEAFF. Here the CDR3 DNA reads TGCAGCGTTGAAGGGTTGACAGGGGGACCGAACACTGAAGCTTTCTTT.

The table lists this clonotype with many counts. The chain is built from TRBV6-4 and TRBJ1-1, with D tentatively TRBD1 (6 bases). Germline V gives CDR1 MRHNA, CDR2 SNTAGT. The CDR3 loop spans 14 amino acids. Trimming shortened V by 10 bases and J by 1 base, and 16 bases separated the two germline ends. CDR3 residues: CANREVRGNTEAFF. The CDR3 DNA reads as TGTGCCAACAGGGAGGTTAGGGGGAACACTGAAGCTTTCTTT.

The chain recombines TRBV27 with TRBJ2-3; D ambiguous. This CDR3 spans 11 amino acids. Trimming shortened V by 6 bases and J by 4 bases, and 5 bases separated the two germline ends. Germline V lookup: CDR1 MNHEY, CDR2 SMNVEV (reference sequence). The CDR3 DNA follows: TGTGCCAGCAGAATAGCAGATACGCAGTATTTT. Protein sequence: CASRIADTQYF.

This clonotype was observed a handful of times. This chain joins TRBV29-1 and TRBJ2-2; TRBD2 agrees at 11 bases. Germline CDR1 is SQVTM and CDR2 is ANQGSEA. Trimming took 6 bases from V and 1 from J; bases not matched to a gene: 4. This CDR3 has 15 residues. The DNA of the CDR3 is TGCAGCGTCCCCGGACTAGCGGGGAACACCGGGGAGCTGTTTTTT. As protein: CSVPGLAGNTGELFF.

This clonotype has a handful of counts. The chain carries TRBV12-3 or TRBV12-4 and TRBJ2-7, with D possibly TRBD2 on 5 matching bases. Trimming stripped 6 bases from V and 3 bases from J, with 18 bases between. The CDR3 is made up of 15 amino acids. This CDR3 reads CASSGLSGRFYEQYF. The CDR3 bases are TGTGCCAGCAGCGGGCTCAGCGGCCGTTTCTACGAGCAGTACTTC.

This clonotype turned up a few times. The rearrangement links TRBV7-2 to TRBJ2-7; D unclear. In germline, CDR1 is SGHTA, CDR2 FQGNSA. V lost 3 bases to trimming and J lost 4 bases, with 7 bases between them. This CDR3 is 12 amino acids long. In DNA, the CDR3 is TGTGCCAGCAGCTTCTCCCTGTACGAGCAGTACTTC. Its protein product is CASSFSLYEQYF. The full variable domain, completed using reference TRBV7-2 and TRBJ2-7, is GAGVSQSPSNKVTEKGKDVELRCDPISGHTALYWYRQSLGQGLEFLIYFQGNSAPDKSGLPSDRFSAERTGGSVSTLTIQRTQQEDSAVYLCASSFSLYEQYFGPGTRLTVT.

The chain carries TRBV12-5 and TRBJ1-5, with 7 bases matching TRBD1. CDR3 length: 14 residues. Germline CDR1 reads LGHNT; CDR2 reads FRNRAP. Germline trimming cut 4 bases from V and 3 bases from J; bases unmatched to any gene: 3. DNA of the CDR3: TGTGCTAGTGGTTCGGGACAGCTCAATCAGCCCCAGCATTTT. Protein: CASGSGQLNQPQHF.

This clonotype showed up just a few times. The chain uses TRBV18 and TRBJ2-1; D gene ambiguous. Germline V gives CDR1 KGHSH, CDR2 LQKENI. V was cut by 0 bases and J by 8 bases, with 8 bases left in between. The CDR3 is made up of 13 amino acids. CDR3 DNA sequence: TGTGCCAGCTCACCACCCGTCAGCGATGAGCAGTTCTTC. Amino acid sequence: CASSPPVSDEQFF.

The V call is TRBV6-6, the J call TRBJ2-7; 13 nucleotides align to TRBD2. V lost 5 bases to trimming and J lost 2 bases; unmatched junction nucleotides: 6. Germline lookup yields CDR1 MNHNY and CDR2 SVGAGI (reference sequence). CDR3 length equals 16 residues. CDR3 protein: CASSQTSGGAPYEQYF. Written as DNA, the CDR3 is TGTGCCAGCAGTCAAACTAGCGGGGGGGCCCCCTACGAGCAGTACTTC.

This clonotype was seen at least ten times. CDR3 bases: TGCGCCAGCAGCCAAGAAAGTTATCAGCCCCAGCATTTT. This gives the protein CASSQESYQPQHF. The chain recombines TRBV4-1 with TRBJ1-5; no clear D. The CDR3 covers 13 residues. V shed 0 bases and J shed 5 bases, with 5 bases lying between them. The V gene's germline CDR1 is MGHRA and CDR2 YSYEKL.

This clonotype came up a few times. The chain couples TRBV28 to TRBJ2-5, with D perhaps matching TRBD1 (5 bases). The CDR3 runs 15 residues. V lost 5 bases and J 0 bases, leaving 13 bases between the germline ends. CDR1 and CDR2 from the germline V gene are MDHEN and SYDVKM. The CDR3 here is CASSPPKGNQETQYF. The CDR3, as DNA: TGTGCCAGCAGTCCCCCGAAGGGGAACCAAGAGACCCAGTACTTC.

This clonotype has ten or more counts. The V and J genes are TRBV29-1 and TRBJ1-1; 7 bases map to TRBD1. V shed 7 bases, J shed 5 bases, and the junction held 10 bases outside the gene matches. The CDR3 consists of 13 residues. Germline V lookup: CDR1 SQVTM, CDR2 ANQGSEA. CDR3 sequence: CSAETGVRTEAFF. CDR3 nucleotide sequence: TGCAGCGCCGAAACAGGGGTTCGTACTGAAGCTTTCTTT.

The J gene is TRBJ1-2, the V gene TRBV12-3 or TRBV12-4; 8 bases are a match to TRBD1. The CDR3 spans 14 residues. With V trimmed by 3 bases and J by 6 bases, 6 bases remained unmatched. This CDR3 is CASSLYRGKDGYTF. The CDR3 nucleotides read TGTGCCAGCAGTTTGTACAGGGGGAAGGATGGCTACACCTTC.

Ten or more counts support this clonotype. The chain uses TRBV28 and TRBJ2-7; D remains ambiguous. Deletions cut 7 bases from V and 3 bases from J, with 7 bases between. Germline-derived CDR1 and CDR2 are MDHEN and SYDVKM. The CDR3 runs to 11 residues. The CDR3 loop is CASNHDYEQYF. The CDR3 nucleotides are TGTGCCAGCAACCACGACTACGAGCAGTACTTC.